A single sample gave rise to the 13 T cell receptor beta chains below, sequenced in a study of blood T cells in healthy people across ages. A second PCR of 7 to 11 cycles used a sample-barcoded 5' primer and a J-beta primer mix. TCRdb ran MiXCR on the 5' RACE reads and lists one entry per CDR3 protein. The top ten hold around 23% of the sample, which has 550,000 to 600,000 distinct CDR3 sequences, around half seen once. Sequenced sample: blood. These receptor sequences come from a man older than 75 in good health.

This clonotype was detected only a few times. The chain links TRBV5-1 to TRBJ2-1; possible D gene TRBD2, 6 bases. CDR3 length equals 13 residues. Germline CDR1 SGHRS, CDR2 YFSETQ. Trimming left V 4 bases short and J 6 bases short, with 11 bases between. CDR3 in amino acids: CASSAGPGNEQFF. The CDR3 DNA reads TGCGCCAGCAGCGCGGGACCGGGCAATGAGCAGTTCTTC.

The chain joins TRBV9 to TRBJ1-6; 8 bases align to TRBD1. With 2 bases clipped from V and 9 bases from J, the junction kept 7 bases outside the gene matches. Germline assignment: CDR1 SGDLS and CDR2 YYNGEE. The CDR3 covers 15 residues. CDR3: CASSVSGGRGSPLHF. As DNA, the CDR3 is TGTGCCAGCAGCGTGTCAGGGGGCAGGGGTTCACCCCTCCACTTT. The whole variable domain, filled in from reference TRBV9 and TRBJ1-6, reads DSGVTQTPKHLITATGQRVTLRCSPRSGDLSVYWYQQSLDQGLQFLIQYYNGEERAKGNILERFSAQQFPDLHSELNLSSLELGDSALYFCASSVSGGRGSPLHFGNGTRLTVT.

The chain combines TRBV3-1 with TRBJ1-2; D not resolved. Germline CDR1 and CDR2: LGHDT and YNNKEL (reference sequence). Trimming took 1 base from V and 8 from J, leaving 14 bases between them. The CDR3 has 14 residues. The CDR3 loop reads CASSQVAGKGGYTF. In nucleotides, the CDR3 is TGTGCCAGCAGCCAAGTAGCCGGCAAAGGCGGCTACACCTTC.

V is TRBV6-2 or TRBV6-3 and J is TRBJ2-4, with unresolved D. With the DNA end fitting TRBJ2-7 better, the J assignment may be wrong. The CDR3 loop spans 12 amino acids. The germline V gene has CDR1 MNHEY and CDR2 SVGEGT. CDR3 DNA: TGTGCCAGCAGTTCCTCAGAGTACGAGCAGTACTTC. Translation: CASSSSEYEQYF.

Only a few counts were recorded for this clonotype. The V gene is TRBV7-2, the J gene TRBJ2-1; D is possibly TRBD2 (6 bases). Germline CDR1 SGHTA, CDR2 FQGNSA. This CDR3 has 14 residues. V gave up 2 bases and J gave up 7 bases, with 12 bases separating them. As DNA, the CDR3 is TGTGCCAGCAGCTTATTTGCGGGGCCGAATGAGCAGTTCTTC. This sequence encodes CASSLFAGPNEQFF.

The rearrangement links TRBV29-1 to TRBJ2-1; TRBD2 is a possible D gene (6 bases). The V end lost 7 bases, the J end lost 5 bases, and 18 bases lay between the germline ends. The CDR3 is made up of 14 amino acids. Germline V gives CDR1 SQVTM, CDR2 ANQGSEA. The CDR3 DNA follows: TGCAGCGGGGGGAGAGCGGGCAAACACAATGAGCAGTTCTTC. Protein sequence: CSGGRAGKHNEQFF.

About this clonotype: The junction departs from the called germline gene at one end, perhaps through a read error. The V call is TRBV5-1, the J call TRBJ2-3; TRBD2 matches 7 bases. The CDR3 extends over 15 amino acids. Per germline, CDR1 SGHRS and CDR2 YFSETQ. The CDR3 region has the DNA TGCGCCTGCAGCTTAGGCGGGGGAAGCACAGATACGCAGTATTTT. It translates to CACSLGGGSTDTQYF.

In this sample, this clonotype turned up a few times. The V gene is TRBV20-1, the J gene TRBJ2-1; 8 bases align to TRBD1. The CDR3 extends over 12 amino acids. The V and J ends lost 6 bases and 4 bases, in that order; junction bases with no gene match: 2. Germline V CDR1 and CDR2: DFQATT, SNEGSKA (reference sequence). CDR3 sequence: CSARQGYNEQFF. The CDR3 region has the DNA TGCAGTGCCAGACAGGGGTACAATGAGCAGTTCTTC.

The V gene is TRBV6-2 or TRBV6-3, the J gene TRBJ2-7, with D tentatively TRBD1 (6 bases). With 6 bases removed from V and 2 bases from J, the gap between germline ends came to 14 bases. Germline CDR1 MNHEY, CDR2 SVGEGT. The CDR3 loop spans 14 amino acids. CDR3 sequence (DNA): TGTGCCAGCAGATTGGATGGACAGACCTACGAGCAGTACTTC. Protein: CASRLDGQTYEQYF.

The CDR3 DNA reads as TGCAGCGGCCGGGACGCCCAGGAAAAACTGTTTTTT. It is translated as CSGRDAQEKLFF. The chain joins TRBV29-1 to TRBJ1-4, with TRBD1 as a possible D gene (5 bases). V gave up 7 bases and J gave up 8 bases, with 14 bases separating them. The CDR3 has 12 residues. Germline CDR1 and CDR2: SQVTM and ANQGSEA.

This clonotype was detected only a few times. The chain carries TRBV10-3 and TRBJ1-4; 9 nucleotides match TRBD1. The CDR3 has 16 residues. The J segment lost 3 bases and the V segment lost 10 bases, leaving 12 bases of the junction unmatched. The germline V gene has CDR1 ENHRY and CDR2 SYGVKD. The CDR3 sequence: CATGRDRVGANEKLFF. Written as DNA, the CDR3 is TGTGCCACAGGAAGGGACAGGGTCGGAGCTAATGAAAAACTGTTTTTT.

This sequence joins TRBV7-9 and TRBJ2-1, with D perhaps given as TRBD1 or TRBD2 (5 bases each). The length of the CDR3 is 15 residues. In germline, CDR1 is SEHNR, CDR2 FQNEAQ (reference sequence). V was cut by 5 bases and J by 9 bases, with 20 bases left in between. This chain's CDR3 is CASSVLRGAGGEQFF. The CDR3 DNA follows: TGTGCCAGCAGCGTGCTTAGAGGGGCTGGTGGTGAGCAGTTCTTC.

The chain carries TRBV3-1 and TRBJ2-5; D is undetermined. The CDR3 spans 16 residues. CDR1 and CDR2 from the germline V gene are LGHDT and YNNKEL (reference sequence). Trimming cost V 1 base and J 0 bases, with 12 bases left between them. CDR3 DNA: TGTGCCAGCAGCCAAGTCACCACGTGGGACCAAGAGACCCAGTACTTC. It translates to CASSQVTTWDQETQYF.